This TCR beta chain appears in the sequencing data of a study of PD-L1 blockade in urothelial cancer. Germline CDR1 and CDR2: SGDLS and YYNGEE. The length of the CDR3 is 15 residues. Trimming took 0 bases from V and 3 from J; bases not matched to a gene: 1. Time point defined: pretreatment peripheral blood. Only in-frame clones appear in the TCRdb table, and some are missing; sequencing was by immunoSEQ multiplex PCR. The sample carries about 35,000 clones, approximately 85% recorded once. The sample was PBMCs, taken around atezolizumab (anti-PD-L1) treatment. The TCR comes from a man between 60 and 75 years old with urothelial cancer. The chain carries TRBV9 and TRBJ2-3; 10 bases map to TRBD1. The CDR3 is CASSVEGQGTDTQYF. As DNA, the CDR3 is TGTGCCAGCAGCGTAGAGGGACAGGGGACAGATACGCAGTATTTT.